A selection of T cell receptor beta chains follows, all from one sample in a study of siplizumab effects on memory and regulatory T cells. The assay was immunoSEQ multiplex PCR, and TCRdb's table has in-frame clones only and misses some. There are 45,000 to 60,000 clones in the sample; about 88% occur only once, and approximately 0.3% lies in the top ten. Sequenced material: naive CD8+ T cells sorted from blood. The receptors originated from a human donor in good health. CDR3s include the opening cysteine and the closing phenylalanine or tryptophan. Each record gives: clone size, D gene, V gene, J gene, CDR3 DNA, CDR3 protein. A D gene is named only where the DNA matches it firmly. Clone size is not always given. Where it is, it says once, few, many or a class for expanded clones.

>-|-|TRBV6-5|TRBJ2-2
TGTGCCAGCAGCTTCAGGGGGGCCGGGGAGCTGTTTTTT
CASSFRGAGELFF
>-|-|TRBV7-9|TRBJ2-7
TGTGCCAGCAGCCAGGGACTGGCCGGGCACTACGAGCAGTACTTC
CASSQGLAGHYEQYF
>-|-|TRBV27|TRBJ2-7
TGTGCCAGCAGTTTAATTGGGAACGAGCAGTACTTC
CASSLIGNEQYF
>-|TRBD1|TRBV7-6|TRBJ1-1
TGTGCCAGCAGCTTATCCACAGGGGGCGGAACTGAAGCTTTCTTT
CASSLSTGGGTEAFF
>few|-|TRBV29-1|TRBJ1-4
TGCAGCGTTAAGGAAGATAAGGGGTCGGGTGAAAAACTGTTTTTT
CSVKEDKGSGEKLFF
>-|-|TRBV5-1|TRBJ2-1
TGCGCCAGCAGGACGACTAGCAATGAGCAGTTCTTC
CASRTTSNEQFF
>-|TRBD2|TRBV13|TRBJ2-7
TGTGCCAGCAGGCTAGCGGGTTCTGGCTACGAGCAGTACTTC
CASRLAGSGYEQYF
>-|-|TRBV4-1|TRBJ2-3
TGCGCCAGCAGCCAACCAAGGACGGCCACAGATACGCAGTATTTT
CASSQPRTATDTQYF
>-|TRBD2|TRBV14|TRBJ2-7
TGTGCCAGCAGCAAAAGGGGACTAGCGGGAGTCCACGAGCAGTACTTC
CASSKRGLAGVHEQYF
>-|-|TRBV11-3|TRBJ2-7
TGTGCCAGCAGCCCCGGGTTGGGAGGTTTGTACGAGCAGTACTTC
CASSPGLGGLYEQYF
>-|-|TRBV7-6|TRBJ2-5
TGTGCCAGCAGCTTAAATCCCGGGAGACAAGAGACCCAGTACTTC
CASSLNPGRQETQYF
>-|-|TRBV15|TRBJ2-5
TGTGCCACCAGCACAGAGGTCGAGATCGGGGAGACCCAGTACTTC
CATSTEVEIGETQYF
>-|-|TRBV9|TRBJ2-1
TGTGCCAGCAGCGTAGTTCATGGGGAAAATTGGGGCTACAATGAGCAGTTCTTC
CASSVVHGENWGYNEQFF
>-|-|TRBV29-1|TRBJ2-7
TGCAGCGTTGTAGCCTACGAGCAGTACTTC
CSVVAYEQYF
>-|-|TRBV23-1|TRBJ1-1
TGCGCCAGCAGTTTAGTCGGGACGGAGAACACTGAAGCTTTCTTT
CASSLVGTENTEAFF
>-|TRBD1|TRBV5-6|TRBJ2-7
TGTGCCAGCAGCTTGTTAGGTGGGACAGCCTACGAGCAGTACTTC
CASSLLGGTAYEQYF
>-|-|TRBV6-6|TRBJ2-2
TGTGCCAGCAGTTATAGCGTGACTACTAACACCGGGGAGCTGTTTTTT
CASSYSVTTNTGELFF
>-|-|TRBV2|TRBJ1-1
TGTGCCAGGTCATTCCGGGGCCCGAACACTGAAGCTTTCTTT
CARSFRGPNTEAFF
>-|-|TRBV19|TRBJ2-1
TGTGCCAGTAGTATAGCCCAACTATCGACGGACTCCTACAATGAGCAGTTCTTC
CASSIAQLSTDSYNEQFF
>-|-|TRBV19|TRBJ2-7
TGTGCCAGTAGTGTGGGGGAGACTTACGAGCAGTACTTC
CASSVGETYEQYF
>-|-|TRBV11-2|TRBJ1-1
TGTGCCAGCAGCATACTTATGAACACTGAAGCTTTCTTT
CASSILMNTEAFF
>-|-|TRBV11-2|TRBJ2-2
TGTGCCAGCAGCTTAGATTACAGAAACACCGGGGAGCTGTTTTTT
CASSLDYRNTGELFF
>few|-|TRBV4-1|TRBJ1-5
TGCGCCAGCAGTCCAGCAGCTTATAGCAATCAGCCCCAGCATTTT
CASSPAAYSNQPQHF
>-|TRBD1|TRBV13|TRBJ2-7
TGTGCCAGCAGCTTAGGTGGGACAGGGACTTACGAGCAGTACTTC
CASSLGGTGTYEQYF
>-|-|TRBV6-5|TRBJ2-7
TGTGCCAGCAGTTACGCGACAGCCTACGAGCAGTACTTC
CASSYATAYEQYF
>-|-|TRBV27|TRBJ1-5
TGTGCAACCAGGGCCCTGGGCCATAGCAATCAGCCCCAGCATTTT
CATRALGHSNQPQHF
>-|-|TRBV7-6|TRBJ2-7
TGTGCCAGCAGCTCAGACACCGAGCAGTACTTC
CASSSDTEQYF
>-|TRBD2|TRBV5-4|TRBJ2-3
TGTGCCAGCAGCTTGGAAGCGGGGGATTACACAGATACGCAGTATTTT
CASSLEAGDYTDTQYF
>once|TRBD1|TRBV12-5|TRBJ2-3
TGTGCTAGTGGTTTCAGGACCCAGGACAGGGGGCCCGGAGATACGCAGTATTTT
CASGFRTQDRGPGDTQYF
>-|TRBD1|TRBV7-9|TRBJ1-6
TGTGCCAGCAGCTCGGTTGGGGACAGGGAGTCTGCCCTCCACTTT
CASSSVGDRESALHF
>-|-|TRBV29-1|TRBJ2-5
TGCAGCGTTGAGACAGGTTGGGAGACCCAGTACTTC
CSVETGWETQYF
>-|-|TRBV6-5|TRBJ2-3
TGTGCCAGCAGTTGGTCAGATACGCAGTATTTT
CASSWSDTQYF
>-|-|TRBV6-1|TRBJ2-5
TGTGCCAGCAGTGAAGATACTAGTAGGCAGACCCAGTACTTC
CASSEDTSRQTQYF
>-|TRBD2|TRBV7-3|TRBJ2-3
TGTGCCAGCAGCTTTCAAGCGGGAGGGCCCGATACGCAGTATTTT
CASSFQAGGPDTQYF
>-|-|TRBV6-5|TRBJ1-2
TGTGCCAGCAGGCGGGATATCTATGGCTACACCTTC
CASRRDIYGYTF
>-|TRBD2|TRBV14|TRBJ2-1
TGTGCCAGCAGCCAAGTGGCGGGGGCCTACAATGAGCAGTTCTTC
CASSQVAGAYNEQFF
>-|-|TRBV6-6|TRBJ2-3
TGTGCCAGCAGTTACTCGAGGGCTAGCACAGATACGCAGTATTTT
CASSYSRASTDTQYF
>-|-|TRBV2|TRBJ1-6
TGTGCCAGGGCGCCTCCTAATTCACCCCTCCACTTT
CARAPPNSPLHF
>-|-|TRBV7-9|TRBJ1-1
TGTGCCAGCAGCTTAGGAATCGGACTCACAGGCGCTGAAGCTTTCTTT
CASSLGIGLTGAEAFF
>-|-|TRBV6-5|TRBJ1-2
TGTGCCAGCAGTTACGGGGGCCCGATTGGCTACACCTTC
CASSYGGPIGYTF
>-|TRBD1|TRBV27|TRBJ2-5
TGTGCCAGCAGTAAAGGGACAGCACAAGAGACCCAGTACTTC
CASSKGTAQETQYF
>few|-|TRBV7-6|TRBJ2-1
TGTGCCAGCAGCCTTTCAGGGTATGAGCAGTTCTTC
CASSLSGYEQFF
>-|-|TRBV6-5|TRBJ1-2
TGTGCCAGCAGTTATCATGACAATGCCTTCCTTGGCTACACCTTC
CASSYHDNAFLGYTF
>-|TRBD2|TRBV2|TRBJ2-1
TGTGCCAGCAGTCCGTTAGCGGGAAGGGTCGACAATGAGCAGTTCTTC
CASSPLAGRVDNEQFF
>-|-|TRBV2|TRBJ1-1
TGTGCCAGCAGTTGGGGGACCCCAAGGACTGAAGCTTTCTTT
CASSWGTPRTEAFF
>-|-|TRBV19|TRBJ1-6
TGTGCCAGTAGTATATTCGGGACCCAGGATTCACCCCTCCACTTT
CASSIFGTQDSPLHF
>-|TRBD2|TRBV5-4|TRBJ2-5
TGTGCCAGCAGCTTGGGTCCTTCTTCGGGGGGGCTTGAGACCCAGTACTTC
CASSLGPSSGGLETQYF
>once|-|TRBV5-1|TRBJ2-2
TGCGCCAGCAGCTCAGACAGATACGACACCGGGGAGCTGTTTTTT
CASSSDRYDTGELFF
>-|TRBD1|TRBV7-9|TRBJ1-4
TGTGCCAGCAGCTCAGAGGATTGGACAGGGAGGGTAGTTTTT
CASSSEDWTGRVVF
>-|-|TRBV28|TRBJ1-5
TGTGCCAGCAGTTTCCAGGGAGAAGGAAATCAGCCCCAGCATTTT
CASSFQGEGNQPQHF
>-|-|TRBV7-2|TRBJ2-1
TGTGCCAGCAGCTTAACGGCTAGTCCCTACAATGAGCAGTTCTTC
CASSLTASPYNEQFF
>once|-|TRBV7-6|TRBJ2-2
TGTGCCAGCAGCTTAGACACGAACACCGGGGAGCTGTTTTTT
CASSLDTNTGELFF
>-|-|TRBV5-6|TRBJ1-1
TGTGCCAGCAGCTTGGGTAGCACCCTGAACACTGAAGCTTTCTTT
CASSLGSTLNTEAFF
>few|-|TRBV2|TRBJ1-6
TGTGCCAGCAGTGATTCTCAGGGTAATTCACCCCTCCACTTT
CASSDSQGNSPLHF
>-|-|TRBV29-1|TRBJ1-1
TGCAGCGCCCGGGGGGGCCAGGGATGGTCTGAAGCTTTCTTT
CSARGGQGWSEAFF